The rows below give T cell receptor beta chains drawn from one sample of a study of T cells after yellow fever vaccination. From the 5' RACE reads, TCRdb called clonotypes with MiXCR, one entry per CDR3 protein. The data contain approximately 110,000 distinct CDR3 sequences, under 8% of them singletons. Sequences were derived from CD4+ T cells sorted from PBMCs, sampled around 10 days after the first yellow fever vaccination. Every receptor here comes from a man between 18 and 29 years old who received the YFV17D yellow fever vaccine. The CDR3 runs from the conserved cysteine through the conserved F or W. D genes are given only for firm matches. Part of the rows lack a size; the others show once, few, many or a class for expanded clones.

j_call | v_call | clone_size | d_call | cdr3_aa | cdr3_nt
TRBJ1-2 | TRBV5-1 | many | - | CASSPDVNYGYTF | TGCGCCAGCAGCCCGGACGTTAACTATGGCTACACCTTC
TRBJ2-2 | TRBV4-2 | many | - | CASSQGGFRTGELFF | TGTGCCAGCAGCCAAGGAGGATTTCGCACCGGGGAGCTGTTTTTT
TRBJ2-5 | TRBV5-1 | many | - | CASSPPRAETQYF | TGCGCCAGCAGCCCGCCGAGGGCTGAGACCCAGTACTTC
TRBJ2-3 | TRBV4-1 | many | - | CASSQPTGADTQYF | TGCGCCAGCAGCCAACCCACGGGGGCAGATACGCAGTATTTT
TRBJ1-6 | TRBV7-2 | many | TRBD1 | CASSIQGTPLHF | TGTGCCAGCAGCATACAGGGGACACCCCTCCACTTT
TRBJ1-6 | TRBV7-9 | many | - | CASSIGSSYNSPLHF | TGTGCCAGCAGCATCGGGAGCTCCTATAATTCACCCCTCCACTTT
TRBJ2-3 | TRBV3-1 | many | TRBD2 | CASSQASGDLAQYF | TGTGCCAGCAGCCAAGCCAGCGGGGATTTGGCGCAGTATTTT
TRBJ2-2 | TRBV5-1 | many | - | CASSRQGSGSDQSLTGELFF | TGCGCCAGCAGTCGACAAGGATCCGGATCAGACCAATCATTAACCGGGGAGCTGTTTTTT
TRBJ2-7 | TRBV6-2/TRBV6-3 | many | - | CASSRFPYEQYF | TGTGCCAGCAGTCGTTTTCCCTACGAGCAGTACTTC
TRBJ2-1 | TRBV5-1 | many | TRBD1 | CASSLEGARYNEQFF | TGCGCCAGCAGCTTGGAGGGGGCGAGGTACAATGAGCAGTTCTTC
TRBJ1-5 | TRBV28 | - | - | CASSSTGAERQHF | TGTGCCAGCAGTTCCACGGGGGCCGAGCGCCAGCATTTT
TRBJ1-6 | TRBV28 | many | - | CASSSATGNSPLHF | TGTGCCAGCAGTTCAGCTACAGGGAATTCACCCCTCCACTTT
TRBJ2-3 | TRBV19 | many | - | CASHRRGYTDTQYF | TGTGCCAGCCACCGGCGGGGATACACAGATACGCAGTATTTT
TRBJ2-2 | TRBV5-4 | many | - | CASSFVDDTGELFF | TGTGCCAGCAGCTTCGTTGATGACACCGGGGAGCTGTTTTTT
TRBJ1-1 | TRBV6-5 | many | TRBD1 | CASSLRDRRTEAFF | TGTGCCAGCAGTCTTCGGGACAGACGAACTGAAGCTTTCTTT
TRBJ2-2 | TRBV9 | many | - | CASSAGTVPGELFF | TGTGCCAGCAGCGCCGGGACTGTTCCCGGGGAGCTGTTTTTT
TRBJ2-6 | TRBV7-2 | few | - | CASSLWGDPGANVLTF | TGTGCCAGCAGCTTATGGGGGGATCCCGGGGCCAACGTCCTGACTTTC
TRBJ2-5 | TRBV5-1 | many | - | CASSGGIQETQYF | TGCGCCAGCAGCGGAGGGATCCAAGAGACCCAGTACTTC
TRBJ2-7 | TRBV5-1 | many | - | CASSLFSWRLDQSSYEQYF | TGCGCCAGCAGCTTGTTTTCTTGGAGACTGGACCAGAGCTCCTACGAGCAGTACTTC
TRBJ2-7 | TRBV6-2/TRBV6-3 | many | TRBD1 | CASKRTGGYEQYF | TGTGCCAGCAAGAGGACAGGGGGTTACGAGCAGTACTTC
TRBJ2-1 | TRBV2 | - | - | CASSELGSRHEQFF | TGTGCCAGCAGTGAATTGGGTAGCAGGCATGAGCAGTTCTTC
TRBJ2-1 | TRBV7-2 | many | TRBD2 | CASSPGGWEQFF | TGTGCCAGCAGCCCGGGGGGTTGGGAGCAGTTCTTC
TRBJ2-3 | TRBV7-2 | many | TRBD2 | CASKGRGVLDTQYF | TGTGCCAGTAAGGGCCGGGGGGTGCTCGATACGCAGTATTTT
TRBJ2-6 | TRBV7-9 | - | - | CASLQVPLSSGANVLTF | TGTGCCAGCCTGCAAGTCCCTCTGAGCTCTGGGGCCAACGTCCTGACTTTC
TRBJ1-4 | TRBV5-4 | many | - | CASSLEPSNEKLFF | TGTGCCAGCAGCTTGGAACCGTCTAATGAAAAACTGTTTTTT
TRBJ1-2 | TRBV7-2 | many | - | CASSLRPTDNYGYTF | TGTGCCAGCAGCTTACGCCCGACAGATAACTATGGCTACACCTTC
TRBJ2-7 | TRBV18 | many | - | CASSPVEVDIYEQYF | TGTGCCAGCTCACCGGTCGAGGTTGATATCTACGAGCAGTACTTC
TRBJ2-2 | TRBV7-2 | - | - | CASSFEQGTGELFF | TGTGCCAGCAGCTTCGAGCAGGGCACCGGGGAGCTGTTTTTT
TRBJ1-2 | TRBV7-2 | - | TRBD1 | CASSPRQGGGYTF | TGTGCCAGCAGCCCCAGACAGGGCGGAGGCTACACCTTC
TRBJ1-2 | TRBV5-5 | few | - | CASSSGTATVNYGYTF | TGTGCCAGCAGCTCCGGGACCGCCACTGTTAACTATGGCTACACCTTC
TRBJ2-5 | TRBV5-7 | many | - | CASSLALCSQETQYF | TGTGCCAGCAGCTTGGCCTTATGTAGCCAAGAGACCCAGTACTTC
TRBJ2-3 | TRBV19 | many | TRBD2 | CASSTLRRGIADTQYF | TGTGCCAGTAGTACCCTGCGGCGGGGGATAGCAGATACGCAGTATTTT
TRBJ1-5 | TRBV5-1 | many | - | CASSFLSGNDQPQHF | TGCGCCAGCAGCTTTTTGTCAGGGAATGATCAGCCCCAGCATTTT
TRBJ2-1 | TRBV12-3/TRBV12-4 | many | TRBD2 | CASSPGRGGAINEQFF | TGTGCCAGCAGCCCCGGGAGGGGGGGGGCTATCAATGAGCAGTTCTTC
TRBJ1-6 | TRBV11-2 | few | - | CASSLVELSPLHF | TGTGCCAGCAGCTTAGTCGAACTCTCACCCCTCCACTTT
TRBJ1-2 | TRBV5-1 | many | - | CASSPRGGPYGYTF | TGCGCCAGCAGCCCCCGAGGAGGGCCCTATGGCTACACCTTC
TRBJ2-5 | TRBV18 | few | - | CASSPARGGQEQETQYF | TGTGCCAGCTCACCCGCCCGGGGCGGCCAAGAGCAAGAGACCCAGTACTTC
TRBJ1-1 | TRBV5-4 | - | TRBD1 | CASSPLGQFNTEAFF | TGTGCCAGCAGTCCGCTGGGACAGTTCAACACTGAAGCTTTCTTT
TRBJ2-3 | TRBV4-3 | - | TRBD1 | CASSQGGQGSDTQYF | TGCGCCAGCAGCCAAGGTGGACAGGGATCAGATACGCAGTATTTT
TRBJ2-3 | TRBV7-2 | many | - | CASSLAAGPSTDTQYF | TGTGCCAGCAGCTTAGCGGCGGGGCCAAGCACAGATACGCAGTATTTT
TRBJ1-5 | TRBV5-5 | many | TRBD1 | CASSSRGRGQPQHF | TGTGCCAGCAGCTCCAGGGGGCGAGGGCAGCCCCAGCATTTT
TRBJ2-3 | TRBV7-3 | many | - | CASSPGNTDTQYF | TGTGCCAGCAGCCCGGGAAACACAGATACGCAGTATTTT
TRBJ2-7 | TRBV4-1 | many | TRBD2 | CASSQDYPSGLREQYF | TGCGCCAGCAGCCAAGATTATCCTAGCGGGTTGCGCGAGCAGTACTTC
TRBJ2-3 | TRBV27 | - | TRBD2 | CASGRGLAGGFSTDTQYF | TGTGCCAGCGGCCGAGGACTAGCGGGGGGCTTTAGCACAGATACGCAGTATTTT
TRBJ2-1 | TRBV5-1 | many | TRBD2 | CASSLSSGGYNEQFF | TGTGCCAGCAGTTTATCTAGCGGGGGTTACAATGAGCAGTTCTTC
TRBJ1-4 | TRBV10-3 | many | TRBD1 | CASRQGENEKLFF | TGTGCCTCAAGACAGGGGGAGAATGAAAAACTGTTTTTT
TRBJ1-5 | TRBV24-1 | - | - | CATRGSGQPQHF | TGTGCCACCCGGGGAAGCGGCCAGCCCCAGCATTTT
TRBJ2-1 | TRBV5-1 | many | TRBD2 | CASSLVPAGANNEQFF | TGCGCCAGCAGCTTGGTCCCAGCGGGGGCCAACAATGAGCAGTTCTTC
TRBJ1-6 | TRBV27 | - | TRBD1 | CASSFRGQGESSPLHF | TGTGCCAGCAGTTTCCGAGGACAGGGAGAGAGCTCACCCCTCCACTTT
TRBJ1-1 | TRBV7-3 | many | - | CASSLGWPLGTEAFF | TGTGCCAGCAGCTTAGGTTGGCCCTTGGGCACTGAAGCTTTCTTT
TRBJ2-6 | TRBV3-1 | many | - | CASSTSSGANVLTF | TGTGCCAGCAGTACCAGCTCTGGGGCCAACGTCCTGACTTTC